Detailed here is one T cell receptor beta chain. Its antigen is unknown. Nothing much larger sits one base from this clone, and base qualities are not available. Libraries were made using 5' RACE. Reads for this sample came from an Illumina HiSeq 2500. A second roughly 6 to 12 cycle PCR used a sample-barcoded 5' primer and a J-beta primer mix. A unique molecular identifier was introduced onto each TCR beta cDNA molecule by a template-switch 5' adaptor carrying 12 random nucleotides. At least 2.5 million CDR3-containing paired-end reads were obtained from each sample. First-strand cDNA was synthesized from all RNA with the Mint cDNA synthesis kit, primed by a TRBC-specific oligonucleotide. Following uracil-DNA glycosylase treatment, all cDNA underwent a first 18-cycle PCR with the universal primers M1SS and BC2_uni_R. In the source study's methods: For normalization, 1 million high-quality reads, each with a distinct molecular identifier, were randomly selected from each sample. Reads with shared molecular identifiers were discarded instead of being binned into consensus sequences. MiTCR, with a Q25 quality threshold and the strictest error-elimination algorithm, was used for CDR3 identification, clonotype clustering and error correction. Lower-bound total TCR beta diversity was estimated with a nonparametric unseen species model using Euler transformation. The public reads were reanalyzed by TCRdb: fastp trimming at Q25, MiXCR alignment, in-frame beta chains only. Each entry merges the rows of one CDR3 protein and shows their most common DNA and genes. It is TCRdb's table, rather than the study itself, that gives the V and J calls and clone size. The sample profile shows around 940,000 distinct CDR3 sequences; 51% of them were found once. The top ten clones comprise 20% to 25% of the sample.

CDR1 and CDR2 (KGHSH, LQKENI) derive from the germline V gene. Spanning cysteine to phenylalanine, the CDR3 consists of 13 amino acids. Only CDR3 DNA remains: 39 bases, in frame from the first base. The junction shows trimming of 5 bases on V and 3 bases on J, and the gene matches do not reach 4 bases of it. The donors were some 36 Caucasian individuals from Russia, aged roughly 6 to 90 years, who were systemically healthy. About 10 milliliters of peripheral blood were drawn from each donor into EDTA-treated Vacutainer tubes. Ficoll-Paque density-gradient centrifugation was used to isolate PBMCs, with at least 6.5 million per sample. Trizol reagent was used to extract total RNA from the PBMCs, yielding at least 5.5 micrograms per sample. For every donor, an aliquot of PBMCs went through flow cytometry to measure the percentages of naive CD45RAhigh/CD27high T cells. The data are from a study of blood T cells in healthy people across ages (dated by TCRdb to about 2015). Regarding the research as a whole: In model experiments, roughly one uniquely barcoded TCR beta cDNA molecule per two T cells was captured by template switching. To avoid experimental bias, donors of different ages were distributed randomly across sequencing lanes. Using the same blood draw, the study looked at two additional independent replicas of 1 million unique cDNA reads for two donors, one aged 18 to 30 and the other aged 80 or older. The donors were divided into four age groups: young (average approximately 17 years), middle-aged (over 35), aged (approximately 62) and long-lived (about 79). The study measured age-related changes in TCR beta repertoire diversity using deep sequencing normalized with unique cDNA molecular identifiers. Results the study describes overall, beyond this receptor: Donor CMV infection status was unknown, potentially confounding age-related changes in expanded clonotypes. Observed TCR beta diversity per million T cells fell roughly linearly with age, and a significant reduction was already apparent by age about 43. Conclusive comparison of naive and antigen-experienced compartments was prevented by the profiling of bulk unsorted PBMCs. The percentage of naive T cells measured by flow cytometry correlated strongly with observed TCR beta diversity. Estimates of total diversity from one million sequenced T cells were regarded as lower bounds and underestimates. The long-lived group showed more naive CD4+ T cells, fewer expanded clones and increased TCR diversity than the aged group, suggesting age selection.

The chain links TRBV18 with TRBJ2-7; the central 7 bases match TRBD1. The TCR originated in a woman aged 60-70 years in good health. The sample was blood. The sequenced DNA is TGTGCCAGCTCATCGCGACAGGGCTACGAGCAGTACTTC. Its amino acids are CASSSRQGYEQYF. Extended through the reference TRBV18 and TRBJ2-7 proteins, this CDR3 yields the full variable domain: NAGVMQNPRHLVRRRGQEARLRCSPMKGHSHVYWYRQLPEEGLKFMVYLQKENIIDESGMPKERFSAEFPKEGPSILRIQQVVRGDSAAYFCASSSRQGYEQYFGPGTRLTVT.